The clone carrying this T cell receptor (beta chain) was seen more than once but under ten times. The sample belongs to a study of T-cell memory formation after mild COVID-19. The ends lost 6 bases at V and 1 base at J; junction bases unmatched: 5. CDR3 length: 13 amino acids. Germline CDR1 is DFQATT and CDR2 is SNEGSKA (reference sequence). MiXCR, run by TCRdb on the 5' RACE reads, gives a single entry per CDR3 protein. The sample includes about 560,000 distinct CDR3 sequences, roughly 18% of them seen just once. The V call is TRBV20-1, the J call TRBJ2-7, with 8 nucleotides matching TRBD2. Input material: PBMCs or a T cell subset sorted from them (not recorded which). The TCR sequence derives from an adult woman who had mild COVID-19 (a few samples of this study predate the infection). Cell type and time point are not known. CDR3 sequence reads: CSAYSGASYEQYF. CDR3 nucleotide sequence: TGCAGTGCGTATAGCGGGGCTTCCTACGAGCAGTACTTC.